Shown below are 3 T cell receptor beta chains from a single sample sequenced in a study of spatial heterogeneity in lung cancer. As to time point: blood at routine non-recurrence follow-up after resection. TCRdb fed the 5' RACE reads into MiXCR, producing one record per CDR3 protein. The table records under 25,000 distinct CDR3 sequences, 9% to 10% of them present only once. The sample in question was PBMCs, obtained at follow-up. These receptors were obtained from a female donor with early-stage non-small cell lung cancer.

This clonotype showed up many times. The chain has TRBV6-2 or TRBV6-3 and TRBJ1-5; a possible D gene is TRBD1 (5 bases). CDR1 is MNHEY and CDR2 is SVGEGT in the germline V gene. The V gene lost 6 bases and the J gene lost 4 bases, with 13 bases spanning the gap. The CDR3 runs to 14 residues. In nucleotides, the CDR3 is TGTGCCAGCAGCTATACAGGTGGAAATCAGCCCCAGCATTTT. Protein: CASSYTGGNQPQHF.

Comment on this clonotype: Given a much more abundant clone one base away, this may be a read error. The chain has TRBV7-2 and TRBJ2-7; weak D call: TRBD2 (5 bases). CDR3 length: 12 amino acids. The V gene's germline CDR1 is SGHTA and CDR2 FQGNSA. Here the CDR3 DNA reads TGTGCCAGCGGCTTAGCGCGGCACGAGCAGTACTTC. Its translation is CASGLARHEQYF.

This clonotype was counted ten times or more. This chain connects TRBV6-6 to TRBJ2-3; 8 positions match TRBD1. Germline CDR1 reads MNHNY; CDR2 reads SVGAGI (reference sequence). The CDR3 covers 13 residues. Germline trimming cut 10 bases from V and 1 base from J; bases unmatched to any gene: 4. The CDR3 reads CATTGQGTDTQYF. CDR3 nucleotides: TGTGCCACCACGGGACAGGGCACAGATACGCAGTATTTT.